A single sample gave rise to the 9 T cell receptor beta chains below, sequenced in a study of blood T cell repertoires in COVID-19. TCRdb keeps only in-frame clones here, not all; method: immunoSEQ multiplex PCR. The sample yields roughly 150,000 clones, approximately 80% seen once. The material sequenced was peripheral blood. These receptors were obtained from a human donor in a cohort sampled during active COVID-19.

The rearrangement uses TRBV7-8 and TRBJ1-1; D not certain. Germline lookup yields CDR1 SGHVS and CDR2 FQNEAQ. The length of the CDR3 is 14 residues. Trimming shortened V by 1 base and J by 0 bases, and 6 bases separated the two germline ends. CDR3 bases: TGTGCCAGCAGCTTAGAACAGTTGAACACTGAAGCTTTCTTT. Protein sequence: CASSLEQLNTEAFF.

The chain links TRBV4-1 to TRBJ2-7, with D possibly matching TRBD2 (5 bases). The CDR3 is 15 residues long. V lost 0 bases to trimming and J lost 5 bases, with 14 bases between them. Germline V gene lookup returns CDR1 MGHRA and CDR2 YSYEKL. CDR3 residues: CASSQDNHPGDEQYF. DNA for the CDR3: TGCGCCAGCAGCCAAGACAACCATCCCGGGGACGAGCAGTACTTC.

The chain is built from TRBV7-9 and TRBJ2-3; D may be TRBD1 (6 bases). Looked up from germline, CDR1 is SEHNR and CDR2 is FQNEAQ (reference sequence). V shed 7 bases and J shed 0 bases, with 14 bases lying between them. The CDR3 is 15 residues long. The CDR3 loop is CASTEGVTSTDTQYF. The DNA of the CDR3 is TGTGCCAGCACTGAGGGGGTGACTAGCACAGATACGCAGTATTTT.

V is TRBV5-4 and J is TRBJ2-3; D may be TRBD2 (6 bases). CDR3 size: 12 residues. V gave up 10 bases and J gave up 5 bases, with 14 bases separating them. Germline CDR1 SGHNT, CDR2 YYREEE (reference sequence). The DNA of the CDR3 is TGTGCCTGTCCCGGAGCGGGAGATACGCAGTATTTT. Its protein product is CACPGAGDTQYF.

The V and J genes are TRBV7-3 and TRBJ1-1; D remains unclear. V lost 5 bases to trimming and J lost 1 base, with 8 bases between them. Germline V CDR1 and CDR2: SGHTA, FQGTGA. CDR3 length: 13 amino acids. This CDR3 is CASSRRRNTEAFF. CDR3 nucleotide sequence: TGTGCCAGCAGCAGGCGGAGGAACACTGAAGCTTTCTTT.

The V and J genes are TRBV12-3 or TRBV12-4 and TRBJ1-5; 9 nucleotides match TRBD1. The CDR3 runs 13 residues. Losses at the gene ends were 9 bases for V and 6 bases for J; bases not matched to a gene: 6. CDR3 sequence: CASKGTGFQPQHF. The CDR3 DNA is TGTGCCAGTAAGGGGACAGGGTTTCAGCCCCAGCATTTT.

The V and J genes are TRBV19 and TRBJ1-6; TRBD1 agrees at 7 bases. V trimming: 5 bases; J trimming: 10 bases; junction bases outside the gene matches: 11. The CDR3 contains 15 residues. Germline loops: CDR1 LNHDA, CDR2 SQIVND (reference sequence). DNA of the CDR3: TGTGCCAGTAGTGTTCATACAGGGGTTGGATCACCCCTCCACTTT. Encoded protein: CASSVHTGVGSPLHF.

V is TRBV11-1 and J is TRBJ1-1, with 8 positions matching TRBD1. V was pared by 2 bases and J by 1 base, with 0 bases of the junction left unmatched. The CDR3 sequence is 14 residues long. Looked up from germline, CDR1 is SGHAT and CDR2 is FQDESV (reference sequence). The CDR3 sequence is CASSLQGANTEAFF. The CDR3 DNA sequence: TGTGCCAGCAGCTTACAGGGGGCGAACACTGAAGCTTTCTTT.

The chain has TRBV27 and TRBJ2-7; 7 nucleotides match TRBD1. The ends lost 5 bases at V and 3 bases at J; junction bases unmatched: 10. CDR3 length equals 15 residues. The germline CDR1 and CDR2 sequences are MNHEY and SMNVEV (reference sequence). The CDR3 spells CASSPRQRDSYEQYF. In DNA form, the CDR3 reads TGTGCCAGCAGTCCCAGACAGAGGGACAGCTACGAGCAGTACTTC.